This is a list of T cell receptor beta chains from one sample in a study of T cell repertoires in cytomegalovirus infection. No antigens are known for them. TCRdb used MiXCR to reprocess the reads, holding one entry per CDR3 protein. The sample has some 800,000 distinct CDR3 sequences, 25% to 30% seen once; the top ten hold around 13%. The sequences come from cultured CD8+ T cells from PBMCs, collected from culture after CMV antigen stimulation. All receptors come from a human donor in good health (CMV status not recorded). Some clones in this sample may be carry-over from other donors' samples. Each CDR3 is given with its conserved first and last residue. The D gene is left open where the match is weak. Only some rows state a clone size, as once, few, many or a class for expanded clones.

size	D	V	J	DNA	CDR3
few	-	TRBV4-2	TRBJ2-1	TGTGCCAGCAGCCAAGATTACGGGAGCTCCTACAATGAGCAGTTCTTC	CASSQDYGSSYNEQFF
-	-	TRBV11-1	TRBJ2-3	TGTGCCAGCACCTTGGACCCTTTGGCAGATACGCAGTATTTT	CASTLDPLADTQYF
-	-	TRBV6-6	TRBJ2-3	TGTGCCAGCAGTTACATATTTGACCCCGACAGGGAGGGCACAGATACGCAGTATTTT	CASSYIFDPDREGTDTQYF
many	-	TRBV7-2	TRBJ1-2	TGTGCCAGCACCCTTGGGGGGGGCGTGGCTAACTATGGCTACACCTTC	CASTLGGGVANYGYTF
few	TRBD1	TRBV9	TRBJ1-1	TGTGCCAGCAGACACCCCGACAGGGTTCGTTTGAACACTGAAGCTTTCTTT	CASRHPDRVRLNTEAFF
-	-	TRBV7-2	TRBJ1-5	TGTGCCAGCAGCCCCCATTGGAATCAGCCCCAGCATTTT	CASSPHWNQPQHF
-	TRBD1	TRBV27	TRBJ2-7	TGTGCCAGCAGTTTCATCTGGACAGGGGATATCGAGCAGTACTTC	CASSFIWTGDIEQYF
few	TRBD2	TRBV7-2	TRBJ2-5	TGTGCCAGCAGCTTGGGACTAGCGGAGGGGGGGATCGAGACCCAGTACTTC	CASSLGLAEGGIETQYF
many	TRBD1	TRBV7-6	TRBJ2-5	TGTGCCAGCAGCAGGACAGGGACTCAGGAGACCCAGTACTTC	CASSRTGTQETQYF
-	-	TRBV6-5	TRBJ1-2	TGTGCCAGCAGTGTCCAGGGATACTATGGCTACACCTTC	CASSVQGYYGYTF
-	TRBD2	TRBV28	TRBJ2-3	TGTGCGTCAACGGGGGGAAAGTGGACAGATACGCAGTATTTT	CASTGGKWTDTQYF
-	TRBD2	TRBV5-4	TRBJ2-1	TGTGCCAGCAGCCCCTGGGCGGGGGGGAACAATGAGCAGTTCTTC	CASSPWAGGNNEQFF
-	-	TRBV10-3	TRBJ2-1	TGTGCCATCAGAATCAACGGGGTTAATGAGCAGTTCTTC	CAIRINGVNEQFF
once	-	TRBV19	TRBJ1-2	TGTGCCAGTAGTGACCCGGGGAAACGATTGAATGGCTACACCTTC	CASSDPGKRLNGYTF
many	-	TRBV7-2	TRBJ1-5	TGTGCCAGCAGCTGGGGGAGTGGCAATCAGCCCCAGCATTTT	CASSWGSGNQPQHF
-	TRBD1	TRBV11-3	TRBJ1-6	TGTGCCAGCAGCCGCCTAGGGACAGCTTATACCCCCTTACCCCTCCACTTT	CASSRLGTAYTPLPLHF
once	-	TRBV25-1	TRBJ2-5	TGTGCCAGCAGTGCGGGGCAGGGGATTGGGGAGACCCAGTACTTC	CASSAGQGIGETQYF
-	-	TRBV29-1	TRBJ1-1	TGCAGCGTTGAATGGGAGTGGAGCACTGAAGCTTTCTTT	CSVEWEWSTEAFF
many	-	TRBV6-5	TRBJ1-5	TGTGCCAGCAGTTACTCGGGGTATCAGCCCCAGCATTTT	CASSYSGYQPQHF
few	-	TRBV12-5	TRBJ2-7	TGTGCTAGTGGTTTGTGGGGGTCCTACGAGCAGTACTTC	CASGLWGSYEQYF
-	TRBD1	TRBV19	TRBJ1-1	TGTGCCAGTAGGGCTACAGGGGGCAACACTGAAGCTTTCTTT	CASRATGGNTEAFF
-	TRBD1	TRBV13	TRBJ2-1	TGTGCCAGCAGTTCTCCGGGACAGGGTACCGATGAGCAGTTCTTC	CASSSPGQGTDEQFF
-	-	TRBV7-9	TRBJ1-1	TGTGCCAGCACCGGGCAGGGCTCTGAAGCTTTCTTT	CASTGQGSEAFF
-	-	TRBV29-1	TRBJ1-2	TGCAGCGTTGAAGATACGACAACCGCTAACTATGGCTACACCTTC	CSVEDTTTANYGYTF
-	TRBD1	TRBV7-9	TRBJ1-2	TGTGCCAGCACCACTAGGGACGGGACAGTTATCTATGGCTACACCTTC	CASTTRDGTVIYGYTF
-	-	TRBV7-8	TRBJ2-5	TGTGCCAGCAGCTTTTTTTCCGGGGGAGGATCCCGAGAGACCCAGTACTTC	CASSFFSGGGSRETQYF
-	-	TRBV7-8	TRBJ1-1	TGTGCCAGCAGCACCACAGGGCCTGGAGCTTTCTTT	CASSTTGPGAFF
-	-	TRBV12-5	TRBJ2-3	TGTGCTAGTGCCCCGGGGGAGGGGGGGGCATCAGATACGCAGTATTTT	CASAPGEGGASDTQYF
-	TRBD2	TRBV7-3	TRBJ2-1	TGTGCCAGCAGCTTAACGGGACTAGCGGGGGTTGAGCAGTTCTTC	CASSLTGLAGVEQFF
-	-	TRBV5-1	TRBJ2-1	TGCGCCAGCGGCCTCGACAACTCCTACAATGAGCAGTTCTTC	CASGLDNSYNEQFF
-	-	TRBV14	TRBJ1-4	TGTGCCAGCAGCCAAGGGGCCAGGATGGGGCCAACTAATGAAAAACTGTTTTTT	CASSQGARMGPTNEKLFF
-	TRBD1	TRBV7-9	TRBJ2-5	TGTGCCAGCAGCCCCACGGGACAGGGCCAAAGAGAGACCCAGTACTTC	CASSPTGQGQRETQYF
many	TRBD1	TRBV3-1	TRBJ2-4	TGTGCCAGCAGCCAAGATCGGATACAGGGGTCCAAAAACATTCAGTACTTC	CASSQDRIQGSKNIQYF
-	-	TRBV6-5	TRBJ2-6	TGTGCCAGCAGTTACTCCAGGCAGAGTGCTACCTCTGGGGCCAACGTCCTGACTTTC	CASSYSRQSATSGANVLTF
once	-	TRBV14	TRBJ1-1	TGTGCCAGCAGCCAAGTCCGGACACATCACACTGAAGCTTTCTTT	CASSQVRTHHTEAFF
many	-	TRBV11-2	TRBJ2-1	TGTGCCAGCAGCCAAAACAGGGATGAGCAGTTCTTC	CASSQNRDEQFF
few	-	TRBV6-5	TRBJ2-7	TGTGCCAGCAGTTACTCGGCTTTCCTCGGCGAGCAGTACTTC	CASSYSAFLGEQYF
few	-	TRBV12-3/TRBV12-4	TRBJ2-7	TGTGCCAGCAGTTTCCAGGGGATGCACTACGAGCAGTACTTC	CASSFQGMHYEQYF
few	TRBD1	TRBV27	TRBJ1-2	TGTGCCAGCAGGAAGGGGGCTATTGGCTACACCTTC	CASRKGAIGYTF
many	-	TRBV7-2	TRBJ2-1	TGTGCCAGCAGCTCTGGGCCCACGTACAATGAGCAGTTCTTC	CASSSGPTYNEQFF
many	TRBD1	TRBV7-3	TRBJ2-1	TGTGCCAGCAGCTTAGACAGGGGCAATGAGCAGTTCTTC	CASSLDRGNEQFF
-	-	TRBV5-1	TRBJ1-1	TGCGCCAGCAGCTTGGCCGTGGGCATGAACACTGAAGCTTTCTTT	CASSLAVGMNTEAFF